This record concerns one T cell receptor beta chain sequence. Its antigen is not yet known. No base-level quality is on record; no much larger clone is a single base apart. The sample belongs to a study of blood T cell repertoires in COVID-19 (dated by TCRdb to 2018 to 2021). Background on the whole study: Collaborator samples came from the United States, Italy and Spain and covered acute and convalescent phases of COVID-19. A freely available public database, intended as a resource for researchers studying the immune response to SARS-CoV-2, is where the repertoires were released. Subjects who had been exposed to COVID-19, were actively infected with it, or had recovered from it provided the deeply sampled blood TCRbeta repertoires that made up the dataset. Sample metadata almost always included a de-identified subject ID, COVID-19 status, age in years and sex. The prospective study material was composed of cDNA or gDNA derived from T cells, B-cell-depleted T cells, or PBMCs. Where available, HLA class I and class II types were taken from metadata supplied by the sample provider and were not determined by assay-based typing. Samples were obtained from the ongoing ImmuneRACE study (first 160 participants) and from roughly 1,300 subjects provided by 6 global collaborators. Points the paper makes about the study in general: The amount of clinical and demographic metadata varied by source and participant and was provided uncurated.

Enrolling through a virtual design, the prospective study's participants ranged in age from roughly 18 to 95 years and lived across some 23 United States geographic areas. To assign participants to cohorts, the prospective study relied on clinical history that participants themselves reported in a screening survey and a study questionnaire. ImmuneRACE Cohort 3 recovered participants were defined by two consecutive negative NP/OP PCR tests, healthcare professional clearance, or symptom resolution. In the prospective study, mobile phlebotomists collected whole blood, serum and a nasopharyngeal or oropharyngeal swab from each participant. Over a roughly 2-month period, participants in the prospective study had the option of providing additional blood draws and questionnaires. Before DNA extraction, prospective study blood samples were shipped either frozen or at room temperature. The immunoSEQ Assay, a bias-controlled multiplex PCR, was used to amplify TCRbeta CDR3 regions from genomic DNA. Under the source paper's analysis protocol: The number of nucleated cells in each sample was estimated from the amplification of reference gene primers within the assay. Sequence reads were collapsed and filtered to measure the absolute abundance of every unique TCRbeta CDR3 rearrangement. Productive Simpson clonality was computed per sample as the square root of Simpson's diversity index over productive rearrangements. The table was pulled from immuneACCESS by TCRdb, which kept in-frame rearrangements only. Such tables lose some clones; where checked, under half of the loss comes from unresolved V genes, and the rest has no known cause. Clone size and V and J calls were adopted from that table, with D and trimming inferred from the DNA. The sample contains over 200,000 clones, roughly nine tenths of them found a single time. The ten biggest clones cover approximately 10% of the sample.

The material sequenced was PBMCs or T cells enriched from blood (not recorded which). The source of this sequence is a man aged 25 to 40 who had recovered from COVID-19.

CDR3 protein: CASSPLSEQGTQYF. Read as DNA, the sequence is TGTGCCAGCAGCCCATTATCCGAACAGGGGACCCAGTACTTC. The rearrangement joined TRBV5-5 to TRBJ2-5; TRBD1 is a weak D gene call, 6 bases matching. CDR1 and CDR2 were assigned from the germline V gene (reference sequence) as SGHKS and YYEKEE. V and J lose 4 bases and 7 bases, and a span of 17 bases separates them. CDR3 length: 14 amino acids, cysteine to phenylalanine. The entry retains the CDR3 DNA only, 42 bases that are in frame from base 1. The entire variable domain, with the stretches around the CDR3 drawn from the reference TRBV5-5 and TRBJ2-5 proteins, is DAGVTQSPTHLIKTRGQQVTLRCSPISGHKSVSWYQQVLGQGPQFIFQYYEKEERGRGNFPDRFSARQFPNYSSELNVNALLLGDSALYLCASSPLSEQGTQYFGPGTRLLVL.